The source of this T cell receptor (beta chain) is a study of blood T cell repertoires in COVID-19. Germline values: CDR1 MGHDK, CDR2 SYGVNS. J lost 3 bases, V lost 3 bases, and 5 bases had no gene match. The CDR3 covers 15 residues. Assay used: immunoSEQ multiplex PCR; TCRdb lists only in-frame clones, some missing. The table records roughly 180,000 clones, about 85% of them present only once. The sample consisted of peripheral blood. The chain has TRBV25-1 and TRBJ1-1; 9 nucleotides match TRBD1. The origin of this receptor is a woman in her 30s with active or convalescent COVID-19. In DNA, the CDR3 is TGTGCCAGCAGTGATCCGACAGGGGGGCACACTGAAGCTTTCTTT. Its protein is CASSDPTGGHTEAFF.